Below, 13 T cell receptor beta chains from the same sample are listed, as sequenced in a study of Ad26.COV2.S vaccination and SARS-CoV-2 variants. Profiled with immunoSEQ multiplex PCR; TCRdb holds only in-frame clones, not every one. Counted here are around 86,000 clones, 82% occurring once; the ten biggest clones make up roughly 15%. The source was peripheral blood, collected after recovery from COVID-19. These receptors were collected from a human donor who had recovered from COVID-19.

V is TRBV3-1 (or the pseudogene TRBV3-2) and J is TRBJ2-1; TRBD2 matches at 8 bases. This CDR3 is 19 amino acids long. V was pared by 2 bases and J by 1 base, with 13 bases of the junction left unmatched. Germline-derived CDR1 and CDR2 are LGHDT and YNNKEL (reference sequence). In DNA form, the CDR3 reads TGTGCCAGCAGCCAACGGACTAACGGGAGGGCTGGATCCTACAATGAGCAGTTCTTC. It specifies CASSQRTNGRAGSYNEQFF.

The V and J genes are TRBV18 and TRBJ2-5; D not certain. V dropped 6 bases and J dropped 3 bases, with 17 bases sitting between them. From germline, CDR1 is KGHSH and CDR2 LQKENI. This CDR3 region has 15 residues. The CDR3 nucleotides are TGTGCCAGCTCCCCCGGGCCTCTCCGAGAAGAGACCCAGTACTTC. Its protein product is CASSPGPLREETQYF.

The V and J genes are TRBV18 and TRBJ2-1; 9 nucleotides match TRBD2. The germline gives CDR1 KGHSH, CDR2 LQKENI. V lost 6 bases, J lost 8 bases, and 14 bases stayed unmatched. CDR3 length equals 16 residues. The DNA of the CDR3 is TGTGCCAGCTCGCCCTTAGCGGGGGTCACCAGTCATGAGCAGTTCTTC. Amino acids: CASSPLAGVTSHEQFF.

For the CDR3, the DNA is TGTGCCATCAGTGATGGGACGGTGAACACTGAAGCTTTCTTT. The encoded protein is CAISDGTVNTEAFF. The V gene is TRBV10-3, the J gene TRBJ1-1; maybe TRBD1 (5 bases). The germline CDR1 and CDR2 sequences are ENHRY and SYGVKD. Trimming removed 3 bases from V and 0 bases from J, with 8 bases in between. The CDR3 has 14 residues.

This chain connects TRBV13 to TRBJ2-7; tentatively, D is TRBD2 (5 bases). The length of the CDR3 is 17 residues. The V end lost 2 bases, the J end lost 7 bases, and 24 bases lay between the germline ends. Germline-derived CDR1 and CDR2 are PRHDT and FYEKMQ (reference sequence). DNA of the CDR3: TGTGCCAGCAGCTTAAGTAGACCGTGGACTCAAGGGAGTGAGCAGTACTTC. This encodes CASSLSRPWTQGSEQYF.

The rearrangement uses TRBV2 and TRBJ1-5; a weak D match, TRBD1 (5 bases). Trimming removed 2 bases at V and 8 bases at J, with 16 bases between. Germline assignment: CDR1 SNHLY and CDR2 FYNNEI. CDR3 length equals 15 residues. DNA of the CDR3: TGTGCCAGCAGTGAATTCGGGGCGAAAAGTGAGCCCCAGCATTTT. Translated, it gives CASSEFGAKSEPQHF.

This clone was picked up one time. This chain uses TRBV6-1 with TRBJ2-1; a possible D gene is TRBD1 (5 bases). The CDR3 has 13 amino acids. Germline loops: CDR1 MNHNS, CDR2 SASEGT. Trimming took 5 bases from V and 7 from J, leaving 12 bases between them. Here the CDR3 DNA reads TGTGCCAGCAGTCCACAGGTCGCGAATGAGCAGTTCTTC. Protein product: CASSPQVANEQFF.

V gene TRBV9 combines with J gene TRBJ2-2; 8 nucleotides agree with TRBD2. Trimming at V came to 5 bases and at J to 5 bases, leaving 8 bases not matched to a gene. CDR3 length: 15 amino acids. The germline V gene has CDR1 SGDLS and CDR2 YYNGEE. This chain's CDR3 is CASRKSGSDTGELFF. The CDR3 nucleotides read TGTGCCAGCAGGAAGAGCGGGAGTGATACCGGGGAGCTGTTTTTT.

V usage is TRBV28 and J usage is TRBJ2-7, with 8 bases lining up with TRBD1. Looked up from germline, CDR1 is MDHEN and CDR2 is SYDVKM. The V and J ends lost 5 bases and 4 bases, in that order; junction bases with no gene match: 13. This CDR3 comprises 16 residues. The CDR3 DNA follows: TGTGCCAGCAGTCTACGGACAGGGAATAGTATGTACGAGCAGTACTTC. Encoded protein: CASSLRTGNSMYEQYF.

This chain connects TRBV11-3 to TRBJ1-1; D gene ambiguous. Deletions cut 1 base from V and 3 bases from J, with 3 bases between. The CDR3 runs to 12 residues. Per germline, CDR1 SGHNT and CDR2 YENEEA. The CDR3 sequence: CASSLVYTEAFF. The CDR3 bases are TGTGCCAGCAGCTTAGTATACACTGAAGCTTTCTTT.

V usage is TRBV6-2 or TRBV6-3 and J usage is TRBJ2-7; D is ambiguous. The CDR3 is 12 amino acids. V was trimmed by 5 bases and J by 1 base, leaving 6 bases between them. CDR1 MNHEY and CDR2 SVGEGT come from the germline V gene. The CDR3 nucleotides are TGTGCCAGCAGTCTAGGGTCCTACGAGCAGTACTTC. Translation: CASSLGSYEQYF.

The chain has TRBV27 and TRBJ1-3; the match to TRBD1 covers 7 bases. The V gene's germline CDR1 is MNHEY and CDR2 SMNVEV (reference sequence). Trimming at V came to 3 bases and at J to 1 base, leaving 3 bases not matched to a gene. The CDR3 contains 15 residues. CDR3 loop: CASSFRRGSGNTIYF. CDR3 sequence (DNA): TGTGCCAGCAGTTTTCGCAGGGGGTCTGGAAACACCATATATTTT.

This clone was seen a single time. CDR3 amino acids: CASSIDLAKNIQYF. The DNA of the CDR3 is TGTGCCAGTAGTATAGATTTAGCCAAAAACATTCAGTACTTC. This chain links TRBV19 with TRBJ2-4; D remains unclear. V lost 0 bases and J lost 0, with 3 bases in between. Looked up from germline, CDR1 is LNHDA and CDR2 is SQIVND (reference sequence). This CDR3 comprises 14 residues.